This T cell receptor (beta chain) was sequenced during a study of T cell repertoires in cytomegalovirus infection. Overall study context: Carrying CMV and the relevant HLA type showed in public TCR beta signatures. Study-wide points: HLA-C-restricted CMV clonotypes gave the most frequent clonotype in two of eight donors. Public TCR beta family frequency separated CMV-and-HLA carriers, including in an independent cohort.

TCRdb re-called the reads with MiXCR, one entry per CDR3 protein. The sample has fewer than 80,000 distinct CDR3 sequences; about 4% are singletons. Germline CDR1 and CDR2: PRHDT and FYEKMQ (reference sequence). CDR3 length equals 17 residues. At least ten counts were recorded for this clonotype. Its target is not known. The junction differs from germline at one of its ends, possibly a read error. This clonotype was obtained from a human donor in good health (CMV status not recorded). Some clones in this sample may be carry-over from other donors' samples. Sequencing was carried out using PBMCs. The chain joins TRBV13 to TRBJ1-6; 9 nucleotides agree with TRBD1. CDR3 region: CASSLGGGTGRNSPLHF. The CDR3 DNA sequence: TGTGCCAGCAGCCTAGGAGGCGGGACAGGGAGAAATTCACCCCTCCACTTT.